Described below is a single T cell receptor beta chain sequence and its context. The antigen is not known. Repertoires were generated with immunoSEQ multiplex PCR, while TCRdb's copy carries only in-frame clones and drops some. The sample contains about 72,000 clones, approximately 79% of which appear only once. The sample is drawn from a study of early stage breast cancer tumors. The CDR3 covers 15 residues. Trimming took off 8 bases at V and 3 bases at J, with 19 bases between the two ends. Germline V gives CDR1 MDHEN, CDR2 SYDVKM. Study-level results: Comparing each tissue with blood distinguished tumor from normal in most of the 16 patients.

The chain recombines TRBV28 with TRBJ1-2; D ambiguous. What was sequenced was blood. This TCR was sampled from a person aged 55 to 70 with breast cancer. The CDR3 protein is CASREPRGPDYGYTF. The CDR3 DNA reads TGTGCCAGCCGGGAACCGAGAGGGCCAGACTATGGCTACACCTTC.